The sequence of this T cell receptor beta chain was determined in a study of glioma-infiltrating T cells. The study, taken as a whole, reports: CDR3 overlap between tissue and blood was very small. Above-expected tissue-blood divergence occurred in all gliomas, most in low-grade ones.

In regard to this clonotype: Its antigen is not known. A much larger clone lies a single base off, so this may be a read error.

The length of the CDR3 is 16 residues. Using RNA template, CDR3s of TCR alpha and beta were amplified with iRepertoire arm-PCR. For one-step reverse transcription and amplification, roughly 85-450 ng of tissue mRNA or PBMC total RNA was used. From the multiplex PCR reads, TCRdb called clonotypes with MiXCR, one entry per CDR3 protein. The sample contains about 190,000 distinct CDR3 sequences, 32% of which appear only once. The origin of this receptor is a human donor with low-grade glioma or glioblastoma, undergoing nonglioma brain surgery, or in good health (not recorded which). The rearrangement joins TRBV12-3 or TRBV12-4 to TRBJ2-1; 7 bases are shared with TRBD2. The sample consisted of glioma tissue, nonneoplastic brain tissue, or PBMCs (not recorded which). CDR3: CAGSLRVGRSYNEQFF. CDR3 bases: TGTGCCGGCAGTTTAAGAGTCGGGAGGTCCTACAATGAGCAGTTCTTC.